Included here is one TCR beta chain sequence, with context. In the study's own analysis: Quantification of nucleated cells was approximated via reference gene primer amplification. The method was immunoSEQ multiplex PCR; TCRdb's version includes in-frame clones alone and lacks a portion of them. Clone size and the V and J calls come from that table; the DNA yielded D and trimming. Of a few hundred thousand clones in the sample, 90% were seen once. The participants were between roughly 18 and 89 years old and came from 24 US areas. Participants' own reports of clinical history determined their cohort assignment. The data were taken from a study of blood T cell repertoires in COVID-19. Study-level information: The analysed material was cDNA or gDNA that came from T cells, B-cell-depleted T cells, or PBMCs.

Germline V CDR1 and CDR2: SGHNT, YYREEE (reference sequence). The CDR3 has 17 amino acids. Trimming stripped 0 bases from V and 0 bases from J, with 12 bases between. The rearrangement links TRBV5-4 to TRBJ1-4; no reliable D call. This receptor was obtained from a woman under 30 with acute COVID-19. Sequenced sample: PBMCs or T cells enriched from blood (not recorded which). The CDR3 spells CASSLGYQDATNEKLFF. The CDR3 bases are TGTGCCAGCAGCTTGGGGTATCAGGATGCAACTAATGAAAAACTGTTTTTT.